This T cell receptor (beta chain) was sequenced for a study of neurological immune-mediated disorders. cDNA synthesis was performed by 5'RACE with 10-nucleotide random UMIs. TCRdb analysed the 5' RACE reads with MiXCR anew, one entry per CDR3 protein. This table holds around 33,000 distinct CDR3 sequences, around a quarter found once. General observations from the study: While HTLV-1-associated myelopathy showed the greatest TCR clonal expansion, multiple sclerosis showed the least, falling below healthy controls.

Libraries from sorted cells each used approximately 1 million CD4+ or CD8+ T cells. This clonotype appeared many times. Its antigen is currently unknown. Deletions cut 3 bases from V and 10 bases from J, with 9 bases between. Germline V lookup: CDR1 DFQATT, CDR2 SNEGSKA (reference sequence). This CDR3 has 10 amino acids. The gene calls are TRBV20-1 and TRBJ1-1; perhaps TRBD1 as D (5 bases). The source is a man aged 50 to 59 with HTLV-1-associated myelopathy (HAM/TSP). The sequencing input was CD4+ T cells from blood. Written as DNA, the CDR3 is TGCAGTGCTAGGGGGCGTCGAGCTTTCTTT. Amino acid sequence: CSARGRRAFF.